The 8 T cell receptor beta chains below come from one sample, sequenced in a study of CD8+CD57+ T cells in acquired aplastic anemia. The study profiled TCR beta VDJ and CDR3 using genomic DNA as template. TCRdb called the reads again in MiXCR, with one record for every CDR3 protein. The repertoire includes around 140,000 distinct CDR3 sequences, less than 45% of them detected once, and 8% to 9.5% sits in the top ten. Sequencing was performed on sorted CD4+, CD8+, or CD8+CD57+ T cells (not recorded which) from PBMCs. These receptors all come from a human donor in good health, serving as a control.

Notes on this clonotype: A clone one base away is much larger, so this may be a read error. The genes are TRBV7-9 and TRBJ1-5; TRBD1 matches 7 bases. The CDR3 loop spans 16 amino acids. From germline, CDR1 is SEHNR and CDR2 FQNEAQ (reference sequence). CDR3 in amino acids: CASSLDLTGPNQPLHF. For the CDR3, the DNA is TGTGCCAGCAGCTTAGATTTGACAGGGCCCAATCAGCCCCTGCATTTT.

Comment on this clonotype: It may be a read error: a sequence one base away is much more abundant. V gene TRBV18 combines with J gene TRBJ1-1; D is perhaps TRBD1 (6 bases). Per the germline V gene, CDR1 is KGHSH and CDR2 is LQKENI. The CDR3 is 15 amino acids. CDR3 amino acids: CASSRRQEEVTEALF. The CDR3 coding sequence is TGTGCCAGCTCACGTAGACAGGAGGAAGTCACTGAAGCTCTCTTT.

This clonotype has a handful of counts. The gene calls are TRBV19 and TRBJ2-1, with TRBD2 matching over 8 bases. V lost 4 bases and J lost 1; bases outside the gene matches: 3. Germline loops: CDR1 LNHDA, CDR2 SQIVND (reference sequence). The CDR3 is 15 amino acids. The DNA of the CDR3 is TGTGCCAGTAGTACGGTAGCGGGATCCTACAATGAGCAGTTCTTC. It translates to CASSTVAGSYNEQFF.

Of note for this clonotype: Given a much more abundant clone one base away, this may be a read error. V gene TRBV12-3 or TRBV12-4 combines with J gene TRBJ2-4; the D is unclear. V was pared by 4 bases and J by 3 bases, with 13 bases between. The CDR3 length is 15 residues. The CDR3 protein is CASSYQSVLKNIQYF. The CDR3 coding sequence is TGTGCCAGCAGTTATCAGTCGGTTCTCAAAAACATTCAGTACTTC.

This clonotype appeared many times. This chain uses TRBV2 with TRBJ2-7; 7 bases match TRBD1. The CDR3 contains 13 residues. The germline V gene encodes CDR1 SNHLY and CDR2 FYNNEI. V gave up 5 bases and J gave up 6 bases; unmatched junction bases: 7. CDR3 amino acids: CASSTGQSGEQYF. The CDR3 bases are TGTGCCAGCAGTACGGGACAGTCTGGCGAGCAGTACTTC.

About this clonotype itself: Just one base apart from a much larger clone, this may be a read error. The chain is built from TRBV7-9 and TRBJ2-7, with D maybe TRBD2 (5 bases). CDR3 size: 13 residues. CDR1 SEHNR and CDR2 FQNEAQ come from the germline V gene (reference sequence). In DNA form, the CDR3 reads TGTGCCAGCAGTGCTGAGGAGGTCTACGACCAGTACTTC. Its protein product is CASSAEEVYDQYF.

In DNA, the CDR3 is TGTGCCAGCACAAACCCGGTCCCCGCGCGGTATGGCTACACCTTC. It translates to CASTNPVPARYGYTF. The genes are TRBV6-1 and TRBJ1-2; D gene uncertain. This CDR3 comprises 15 residues. Trimming stripped 7 bases from V and 5 bases from J, with 20 bases between. Germline V gene sequence: CDR1 MNHNS, CDR2 SASEGT.

CDR3: CASGDRANQPQHF. The CDR3 nucleotides are TGTGCCAGTGGGGACAGGGCCAATCAGCCCCAGCATTTT. The rearrangement links TRBV19 to TRBJ1-5; TRBD1 matches 9 bases. The germline V gene has CDR1 LNHDA and CDR2 SQIVND (reference sequence). The CDR3 spans 13 residues. Trimming removed 8 bases from V and 3 bases from J; junction bases left unmatched: 2. Filled out from reference TRBV19 and TRBJ1-5, the complete variable domain reads DGGITQSPKYLFRKEGQNVTLSCEQNLNHDAMYWYRQDPGQGLRLIYYSQIVNDFQKGDIAEGYSVSREKKESFPLTVTSAQKNPTAFYLCASGDRANQPQHFGDGTRLSIL.